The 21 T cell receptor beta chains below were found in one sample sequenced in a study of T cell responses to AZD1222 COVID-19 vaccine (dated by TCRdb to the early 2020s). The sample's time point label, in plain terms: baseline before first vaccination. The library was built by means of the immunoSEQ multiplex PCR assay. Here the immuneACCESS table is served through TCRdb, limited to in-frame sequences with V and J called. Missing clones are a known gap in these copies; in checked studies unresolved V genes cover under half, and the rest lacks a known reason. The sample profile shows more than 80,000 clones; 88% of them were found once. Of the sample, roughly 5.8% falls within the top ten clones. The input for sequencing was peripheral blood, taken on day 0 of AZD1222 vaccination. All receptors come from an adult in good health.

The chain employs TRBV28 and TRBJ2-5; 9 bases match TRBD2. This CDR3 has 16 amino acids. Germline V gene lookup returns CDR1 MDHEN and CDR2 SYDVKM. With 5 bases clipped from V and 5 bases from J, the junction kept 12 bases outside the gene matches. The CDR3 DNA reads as TGTGCCAGCAGTGGCGGATTAGCGGGAGCGGAGGAGACCCAGTACTTC. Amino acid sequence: CASSGGLAGAEETQYF. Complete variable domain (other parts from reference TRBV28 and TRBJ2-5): DVKVTQSSRYLVKRTGEKVFLECVQDMDHENMFWYRQDPGLGLRLIYFSYDVKMKEKGDIPEGYSVSREKKERFSLILESASTNQTSMYLCASSGGLAGAEETQYFGPGTRLLVL.

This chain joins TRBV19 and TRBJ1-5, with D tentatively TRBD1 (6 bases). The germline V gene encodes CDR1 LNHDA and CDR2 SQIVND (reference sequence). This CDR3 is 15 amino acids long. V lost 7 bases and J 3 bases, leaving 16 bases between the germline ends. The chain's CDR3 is CASNPWGGPNQPQHF. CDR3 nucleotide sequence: TGTGCCAGTAATCCCTGGGGGGGCCCCAATCAGCCCCAGCATTTT.

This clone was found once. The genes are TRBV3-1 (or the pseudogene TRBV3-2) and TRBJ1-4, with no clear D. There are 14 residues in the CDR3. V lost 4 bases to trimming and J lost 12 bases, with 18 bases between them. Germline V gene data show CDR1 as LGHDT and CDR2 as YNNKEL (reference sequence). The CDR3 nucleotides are TGTGCCAGCAGCCCTCTTCGGACCTACGGGGAACTGTTTTTT. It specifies CASSPLRTYGELFF.

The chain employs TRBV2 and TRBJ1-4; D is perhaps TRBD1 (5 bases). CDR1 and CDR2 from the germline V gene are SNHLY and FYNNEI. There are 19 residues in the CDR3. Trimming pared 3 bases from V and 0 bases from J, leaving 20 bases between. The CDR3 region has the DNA TGTGCCAGCAGTGACGGCGGCAGCTCCTGGGGGGCAACTAATGAAAAACTGTTTTTT. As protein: CASSDGGSSWGATNEKLFF.

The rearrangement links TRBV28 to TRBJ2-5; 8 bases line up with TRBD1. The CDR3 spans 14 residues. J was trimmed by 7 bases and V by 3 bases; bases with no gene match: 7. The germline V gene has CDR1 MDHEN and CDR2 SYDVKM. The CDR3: CASSLGQAPWTQYF. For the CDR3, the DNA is TGTGCCAGCAGTTTGGGACAGGCCCCATGGACCCAGTACTTC.

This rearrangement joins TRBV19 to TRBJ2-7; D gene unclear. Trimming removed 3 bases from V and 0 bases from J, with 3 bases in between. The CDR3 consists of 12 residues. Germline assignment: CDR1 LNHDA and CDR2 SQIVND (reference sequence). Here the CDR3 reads CASSIGSYEQYF. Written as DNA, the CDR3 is TGTGCCAGTAGTATTGGCTCCTACGAGCAGTACTTC.

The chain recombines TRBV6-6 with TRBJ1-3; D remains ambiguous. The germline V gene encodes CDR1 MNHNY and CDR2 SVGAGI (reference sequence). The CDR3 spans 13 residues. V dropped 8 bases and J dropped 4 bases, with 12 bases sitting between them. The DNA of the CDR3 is TGTGCCAGCGCCCCGAAAGAGGGAAACACCATATATTTT. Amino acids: CASAPKEGNTIYF.

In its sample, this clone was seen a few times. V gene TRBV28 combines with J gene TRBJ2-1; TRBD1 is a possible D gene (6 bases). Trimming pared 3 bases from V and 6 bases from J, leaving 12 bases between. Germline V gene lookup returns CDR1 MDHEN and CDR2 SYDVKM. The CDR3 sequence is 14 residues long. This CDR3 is CASSLGASSNEQFF. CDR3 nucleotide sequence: TGTGCCAGCAGTTTGGGGGCTAGCAGCAATGAGCAGTTCTTC.

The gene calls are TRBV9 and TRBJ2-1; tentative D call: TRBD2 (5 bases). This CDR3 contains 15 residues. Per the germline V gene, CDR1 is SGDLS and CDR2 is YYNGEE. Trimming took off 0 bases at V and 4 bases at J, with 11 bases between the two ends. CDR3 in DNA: TGTGCCAGCAGCGTAGGAGGGAGAGGATACAATGAGCAGTTCTTC. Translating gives CASSVGGRGYNEQFF.

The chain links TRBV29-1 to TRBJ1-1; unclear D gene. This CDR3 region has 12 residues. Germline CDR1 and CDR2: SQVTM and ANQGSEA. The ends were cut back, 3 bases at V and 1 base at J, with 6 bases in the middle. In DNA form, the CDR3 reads TGCAGCGTTGACTCTCAGAACACTGAAGCTTTCTTT. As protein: CSVDSQNTEAFF.

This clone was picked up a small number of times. The CDR3 region has the DNA TGTGCCAGCAGCTTTAGTCGAGACATCTACGAGCAGTACTTC. Its protein product is CASSFSRDIYEQYF. The rearrangement joins TRBV7-2 to TRBJ2-7; D ambiguous. Between the trimmed V and J ends, which lost 3 bases and 3 bases, there was a span of 12 bases. This CDR3 has 14 amino acids. CDR1 is SGHTA and CDR2 is FQGNSA in the germline V gene.

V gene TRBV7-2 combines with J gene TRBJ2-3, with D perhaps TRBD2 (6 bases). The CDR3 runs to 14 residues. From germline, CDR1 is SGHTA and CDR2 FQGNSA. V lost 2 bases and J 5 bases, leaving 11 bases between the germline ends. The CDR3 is CASSLRDFGDTQYF. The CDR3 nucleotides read TGTGCCAGCAGCTTAAGGGACTTCGGAGATACGCAGTATTTT.

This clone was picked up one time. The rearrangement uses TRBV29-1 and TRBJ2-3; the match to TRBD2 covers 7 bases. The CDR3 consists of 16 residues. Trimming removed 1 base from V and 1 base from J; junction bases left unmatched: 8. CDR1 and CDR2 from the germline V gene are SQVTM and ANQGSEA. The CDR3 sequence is CSVEVWGRGGTDTQYF. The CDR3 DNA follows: TGCAGCGTTGAAGTTTGGGGGAGGGGAGGCACAGATACGCAGTATTTT.

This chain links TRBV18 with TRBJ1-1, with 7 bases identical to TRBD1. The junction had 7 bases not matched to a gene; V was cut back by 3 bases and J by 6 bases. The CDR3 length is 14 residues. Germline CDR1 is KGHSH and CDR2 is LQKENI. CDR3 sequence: CASSPRQGTAEAFF. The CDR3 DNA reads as TGTGCCAGCTCACCGCGACAGGGAACGGCTGAAGCTTTCTTT.

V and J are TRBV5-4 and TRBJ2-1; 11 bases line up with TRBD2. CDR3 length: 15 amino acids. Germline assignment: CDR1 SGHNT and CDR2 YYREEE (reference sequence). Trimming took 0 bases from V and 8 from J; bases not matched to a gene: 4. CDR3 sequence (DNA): TGTGCCAGCAGCTTGGCTAGCGGGAGGTTCGATGAGCAGTTCTTC. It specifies CASSLASGRFDEQFF.

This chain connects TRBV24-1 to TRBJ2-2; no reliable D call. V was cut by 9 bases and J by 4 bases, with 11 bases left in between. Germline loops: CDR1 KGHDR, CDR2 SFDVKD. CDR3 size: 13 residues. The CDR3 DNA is TGTGCCACCCTCAAGGAAGGCACCGGGGAGCTGTTTTTT. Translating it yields CATLKEGTGELFF.

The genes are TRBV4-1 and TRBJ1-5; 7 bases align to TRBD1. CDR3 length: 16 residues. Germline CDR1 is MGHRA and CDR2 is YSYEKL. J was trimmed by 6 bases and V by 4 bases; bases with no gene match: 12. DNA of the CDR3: TGCGCCAGCAGCCCACCCGGGAGGGGGCGGTTTCAGCCCCAGCATTTT. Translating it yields CASSPPGRGRFQPQHF.

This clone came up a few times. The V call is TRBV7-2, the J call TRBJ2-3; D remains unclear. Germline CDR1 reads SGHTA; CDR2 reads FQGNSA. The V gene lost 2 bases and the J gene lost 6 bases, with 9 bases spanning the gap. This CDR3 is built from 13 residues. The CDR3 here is CASSLNPSDTQYF. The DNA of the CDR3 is TGTGCCAGCAGCTTAAACCCCTCCGATACGCAGTATTTT.

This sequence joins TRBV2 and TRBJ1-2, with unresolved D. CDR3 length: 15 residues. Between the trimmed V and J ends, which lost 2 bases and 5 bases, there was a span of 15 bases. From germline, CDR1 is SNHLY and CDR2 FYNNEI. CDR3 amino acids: CASSEMPGGPYGYTF. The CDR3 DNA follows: TGTGCCAGCAGTGAAATGCCCGGCGGGCCATATGGCTACACCTTC.

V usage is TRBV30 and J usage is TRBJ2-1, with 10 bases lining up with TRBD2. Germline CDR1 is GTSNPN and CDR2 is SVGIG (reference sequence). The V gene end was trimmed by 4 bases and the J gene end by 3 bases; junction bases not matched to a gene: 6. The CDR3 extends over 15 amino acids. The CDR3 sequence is CAWNPGLAIYNEQFF. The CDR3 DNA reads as TGTGCCTGGAATCCGGGACTAGCGATCTACAATGAGCAGTTCTTC.

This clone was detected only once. The CDR3 here is CASSLVGGADGYTF. DNA for the CDR3: TGCGCCAGCAGCTTGGTCGGGGGCGCTGATGGCTACACCTTC. V is TRBV5-1 and J is TRBJ1-2; TRBD1 is a possible D gene (6 bases). V was cut by 0 bases and J by 6 bases, with 12 bases left in between. CDR1 SGHRS and CDR2 YFSETQ come from the germline V gene. This CDR3 has 14 residues.